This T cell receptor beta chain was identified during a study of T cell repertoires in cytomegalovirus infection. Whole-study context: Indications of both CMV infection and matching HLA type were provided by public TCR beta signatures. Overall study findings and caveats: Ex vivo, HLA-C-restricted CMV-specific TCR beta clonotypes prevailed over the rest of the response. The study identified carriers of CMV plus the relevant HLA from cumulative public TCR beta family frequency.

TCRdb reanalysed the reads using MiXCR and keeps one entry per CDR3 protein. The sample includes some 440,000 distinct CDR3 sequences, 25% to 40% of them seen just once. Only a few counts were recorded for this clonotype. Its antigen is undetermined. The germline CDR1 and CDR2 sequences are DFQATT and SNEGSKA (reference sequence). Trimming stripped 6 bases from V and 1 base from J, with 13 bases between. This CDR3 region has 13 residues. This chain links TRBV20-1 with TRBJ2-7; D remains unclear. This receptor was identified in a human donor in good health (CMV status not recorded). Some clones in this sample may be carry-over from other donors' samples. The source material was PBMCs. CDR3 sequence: CSAPPGGSYEQYF. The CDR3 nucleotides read TGCAGTGCCCCGCCCGGCGGATCCTACGAGCAGTACTTC.